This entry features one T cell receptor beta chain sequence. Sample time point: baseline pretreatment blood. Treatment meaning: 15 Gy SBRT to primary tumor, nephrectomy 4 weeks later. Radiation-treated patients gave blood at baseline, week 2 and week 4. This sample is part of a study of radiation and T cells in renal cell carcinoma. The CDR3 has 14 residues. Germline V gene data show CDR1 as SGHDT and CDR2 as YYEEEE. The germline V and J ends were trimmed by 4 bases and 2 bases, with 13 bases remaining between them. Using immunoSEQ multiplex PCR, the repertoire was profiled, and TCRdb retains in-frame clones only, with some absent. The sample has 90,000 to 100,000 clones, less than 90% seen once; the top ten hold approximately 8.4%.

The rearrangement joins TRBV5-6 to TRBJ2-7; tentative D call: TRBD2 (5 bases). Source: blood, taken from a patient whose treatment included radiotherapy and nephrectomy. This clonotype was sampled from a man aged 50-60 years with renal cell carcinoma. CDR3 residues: CASSPDFGAYEQYF. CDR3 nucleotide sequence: TGTGCCAGCAGCCCTGACTTCGGGGCCTACGAGCAGTACTTC.